This T cell receptor (beta chain) was sequenced for a study of T cells after yellow fever vaccination. This clonotype has more than one count but fewer than ten. This CDR3 is built from 13 residues. The V gene's germline CDR1 is DFQATT and CDR2 SNEGSKA (reference sequence). V shed 6 bases and J 9 bases; nucleotides not matched to a gene: 7. TCRdb used MiXCR to reprocess the 5' RACE reads, holding one entry per CDR3 protein. This sample has hundreds of thousands of distinct CDR3 sequences, with roughly 12% found just once. This rearrangement joins TRBV20-1 to TRBJ2-1, with TRBD2 matching over 11 bases. The sequence derives from a man aged 25 to 40 who received the YFV17D yellow fever vaccine. The specimen comprised PBMCs, sampled on the day of the yellow fever booster vaccination. CDR3 residues: CSARRTSGPEQFF. CDR3 sequence (DNA): TGCAGTGCCAGGCGGACTAGCGGGCCTGAGCAGTTCTTC.